This is a list of T cell receptor beta chains from one sample in a study of blood T cell repertoires in COVID-19. Sequencing used immunoSEQ multiplex PCR; TCRdb keeps in-frame clones, though not all of them. The sample contains about 220,000 clones, 70% to 90% of which appear only once. The sample comprised peripheral blood. All receptors derive from a woman in her twenties or thirties who had recovered from COVID-19. Both conserved end residues are part of each CDR3. Each record gives: J gene, V gene, clone size, D gene, CDR3 protein, CDR3 DNA. A D gene is named only where the DNA matches it firmly. Rows give clone size only sometimes, using once, few, many, or a class for an expanded clone.

TRBJ1-1 TRBV27 . . CASSLIGGMNTEAFF TGTGCCAGCAGTTTAATCGGGGGTATGAACACTGAAGCTTTCTTT
TRBJ1-1 TRBV5-1 . TRBD1 CASSLDRGTEAFF TGCGCCAGCAGCTTGGACAGGGGCACTGAAGCTTTCTTT
TRBJ2-1 TRBV13 . . CASTFPSDRDNEQFF TGTGCCAGCACCTTCCCTAGCGACCGGGACAATGAGCAGTTCTTC
TRBJ2-1 TRBV5-5 . TRBD2 CASSPGLADYNEQFF TGTGCCAGCAGCCCGGGACTAGCGGACTACAATGAGCAGTTCTTC
TRBJ2-3 TRBV7-9 . . CASSPTGAATDTQYF TGTGCCAGCAGCCCCACGGGAGCGGCAACAGATACGCAGTATTTT
TRBJ2-7 TRBV3-1/TRBV3-2 . TRBD2 CASSSQRGGSYEQYF TGTGCCAGCAGCTCCCAGCGGGGGGGATCCTACGAGCAGTACTTC
TRBJ1-2 TRBV6-1 . TRBD1 CASSEQGAQGYTF TGTGCCAGCAGTGAACAGGGGGCGCAAGGCTACACCTTC
TRBJ1-2 TRBV7-9 . TRBD1 CASSTPGGGYGGYTF TGTGCCAGCAGCACACCGGGAGGGGGCTACGGTGGCTACACCTTC
TRBJ2-1 TRBV3-1/TRBV3-2 . TRBD1 CASSLDRGIIHNEQFF TGTGCCAGCAGCCTAGACAGGGGAATTATCCACAATGAGCAGTTCTTC
TRBJ2-5 TRBV7-8 . . CASSLILNSQETQYF TGTGCCAGCAGCTTAATTCTAAACAGCCAAGAGACCCAGTACTTC
TRBJ2-7 TRBV5-1 . TRBD1 CASSSGQGVTYEQYF TGCGCCAGCAGCTCCGGACAGGGGGTAACCTACGAGCAGTACTTC
TRBJ2-3 TRBV7-9 . TRBD2 CASTSPRASGGSQPTDTQYF TGTGCCAGCACCTCACCGCGGGCTAGCGGGGGGAGCCAACCCACAGATACGCAGTATTTT
TRBJ2-7 TRBV19 . . CASSIQGSSYEQYF TGTGCCAGTAGTATTCAGGGTAGCTCCTACGAGCAGTACTTC
TRBJ2-3 TRBV29-1 . TRBD2 CSILAGRTDTQYF TGCAGCATTTTAGCGGGGCGCACAGATACGCAGTATTTT
TRBJ2-7 TRBV5-6 few TRBD2 CASSLLAGGPYEQYF TGTGCCAGCAGCTTACTAGCGGGGGGCCCCTACGAGCAGTACTTC
TRBJ2-2 TRBV11-2 . . CASSFDFQLELFF TGTGCCAGCAGCTTTGATTTTCAACTTGAGCTGTTTTTT
TRBJ2-1 TRBV7-2 . . CASIRGGAQDEQFF TGTGCCAGCATCAGAGGGGGGGCCCAGGATGAGCAGTTCTTC
TRBJ1-4 TRBV11-2 . . CASSLGRTNEKLFF TGTGCCAGCAGCTTGGGGAGGACTAATGAAAAACTGTTTTTT
TRBJ2-7 TRBV5-1 . TRBD2 CASSLGREGEQYF TGCGCCAGCAGCTTGGGTAGGGAGGGGGAGCAGTACTTC
TRBJ1-2 TRBV10-3 . . CAISPEGSNGYTF TGTGCCATCAGTCCCGAGGGATCCAATGGCTACACCTTC
TRBJ2-3 TRBV4-3 . . CASSQDAGLVPSDTQYF TGCGCCAGCAGCCAGGATGCAGGGCTAGTGCCCTCAGATACGCAGTATTTT
TRBJ1-4 TRBV4-2 . . CASSPREGPLPTNEKLFF TGTGCCAGCAGCCCGAGGGAGGGGCCCCTTCCAACTAATGAAAAACTGTTTTTT
TRBJ1-1 TRBV6-1 . . CASSGPPERMNTEAFF TGTGCCAGCAGTGGCCCCCCGGAGCGGATGAACACTGAAGCTTTCTTT
TRBJ1-2 TRBV12-3/TRBV12-4 . . CASSFGGGGYTF TGTGCCAGCAGTTTTGGGGGAGGTGGCTACACCTTC
TRBJ1-1 TRBV19 . . CASSSSGGLDTEAFF TGTGCCAGTAGTTCCTCGGGAGGGTTGGACACTGAAGCTTTCTTT
TRBJ2-1 TRBV5-4 few . CATLRFGVGDEQFF TGTGCCACCCTTAGGTTCGGGGTGGGCGATGAGCAGTTCTTC
TRBJ2-1 TRBV11-2 . TRBD2 CASSLSSGGAGEQFF TGTGCCAGCAGCTTATCTAGCGGGGGGGCCGGTGAGCAGTTCTTC
TRBJ2-7 TRBV7-9 . . CASSAPRGAYEQYF TGTGCCAGCAGCGCCCCCAGGGGAGCCTACGAGCAGTACTTC
TRBJ2-2 TRBV6-5 few TRBD1 CASRDRGRGGELFF TGTGCCAGCAGGGACAGGGGGCGGGGCGGGGAGCTGTTTTTT
TRBJ1-2 TRBV7-2 . . CASSSLTGYYGYTF TGTGCCAGCAGCAGCCTGACGGGTTACTATGGCTACACCTTC
TRBJ1-4 TRBV5-6 . TRBD1 CASGNRGNEKLFF TGTGCCAGCGGGAACAGGGGTAATGAAAAACTGTTTTTT
TRBJ1-1 TRBV12-3/TRBV12-4 . . CASTRGGNTEAFF TGTGCCAGCACCCGAGGGGGGAACACTGAAGCTTTCTTT
TRBJ2-2 TRBV9 . . CASCPGGYTGELFF TGTGCCAGCTGCCCAGGAGGATACACCGGGGAGCTGTTTTTT
TRBJ2-3 TRBV3-1/TRBV3-2 once TRBD1 CASSHGQGGSDTQYF TGTGCCAGCAGCCACGGACAGGGGGGATCAGATACGCAGTATTTT
TRBJ2-5 TRBV7-3 . TRBD1 CASSLRGQGLETQYF TGTGCCAGCAGCTTAAGGGGACAGGGCTTAGAGACCCAGTACTTC
TRBJ1-5 TRBV18 once . CASSPPPGRRDQPQHF TGTGCCAGCTCACCCCCCCCGGGGAGGAGGGATCAGCCCCAGCATTTT
TRBJ2-7 TRBV28 . . CASTPHGGGPYEQYF TGTGCCAGCACCCCCCATGGCGGGGGCCCCTACGAGCAGTACTTC
TRBJ2-2 TRBV6-5 . TRBD1 CLTGTGGSFGELFF TGTCTGACCGGGACAGGGGGCTCTTTCGGGGAGCTGTTTTTT
TRBJ1-6 TRBV7-8 . TRBD1 CASSPRDSYSPLHF TGTGCCAGCAGCCCACGGGACAGTTATTCACCCCTCCACTTT
TRBJ2-7 TRBV20-1 . . CSASFADSPYEQYF TGCAGTGCTAGTTTTGCCGATAGCCCATACGAGCAGTACTTC
TRBJ1-3 TRBV11-2 . . CASSPRDTIYF TGTGCCAGCAGCCCCAGGGACACCATATATTTT
TRBJ1-5 TRBV6-5 . . CASSTGNTNNQPQHF TGTGCCAGCAGTACAGGAAACACCAACAATCAGCCCCAGCATTTT
TRBJ2-1 TRBV5-4 . TRBD2 CASSLDLAGGLREQFF TGTGCCAGCAGCTTGGACCTAGCGGGGGGCCTCAGGGAGCAGTTCTTC
TRBJ2-6 TRBV19 . . CASSSYSGANVLTF TGTGCCAGTAGCAGTTACTCTGGGGCCAACGTCCTGACTTTC
TRBJ2-1 TRBV11-2 . TRBD2 CASSLSSGVQANEQFF TGTGCCAGCAGCTTATCTAGCGGGGTTCAGGCCAATGAGCAGTTCTTC
TRBJ1-1 TRBV11-2 . . CASTRLGGGTEAFF TGTGCCAGCACCCGGTTGGGCGGGGGCACTGAAGCTTTCTTT
TRBJ2-7 TRBV5-6 . TRBD1 CASTAGGARSYEQYF TGTGCCAGCACCGCAGGGGGCGCGAGGTCTTACGAGCAGTACTTC
TRBJ2-3 TRBV5-1 . TRBD2 CASSSGTITDTQYF TGCGCCAGCAGCTCCGGGACTATCACAGATACGCAGTATTTT
TRBJ2-3 TRBV27 few TRBD1 CASSLFGQGPDTQYF TGTGCCAGCAGCCTCTTCGGACAGGGCCCAGATACGCAGTATTTT
TRBJ1-4 TRBV3-1/TRBV3-2 . . CASSLPQGAGEEKLFF TGTGCCAGCAGCCTCCCCCAAGGTGCGGGAGAGGAAAAACTGTTTTTT
TRBJ1-2 TRBV16 . . CASSPSGDLYGYTF TGTGCCAGCAGCCCTTCCGGGGATCTCTATGGCTACACCTTC
TRBJ1-2 TRBV27 once . CASSVIGGRGYGYTF TGTGCCAGCAGTGTTATCGGGGGAAGGGGCTATGGCTACACCTTC
TRBJ1-2 TRBV2 . . CARRDGYTF TGTGCCAGGAGGGATGGCTACACCTTC